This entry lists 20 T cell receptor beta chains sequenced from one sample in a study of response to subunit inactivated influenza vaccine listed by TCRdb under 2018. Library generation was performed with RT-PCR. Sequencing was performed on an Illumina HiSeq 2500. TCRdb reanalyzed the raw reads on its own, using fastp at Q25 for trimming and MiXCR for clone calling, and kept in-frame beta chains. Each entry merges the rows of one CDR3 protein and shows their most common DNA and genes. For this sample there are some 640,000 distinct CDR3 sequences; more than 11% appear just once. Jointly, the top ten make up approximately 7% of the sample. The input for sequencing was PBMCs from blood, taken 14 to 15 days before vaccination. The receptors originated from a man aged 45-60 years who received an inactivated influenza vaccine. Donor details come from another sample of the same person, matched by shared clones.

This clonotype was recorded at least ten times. CDR3 sequence (DNA): TGTGCCAGCAGTCCCGGAGGTACAACTAATGAAAAACTGTTTTTT. This sequence encodes CASSPGGTTNEKLFF. The genes are TRBV12-3 or TRBV12-4 and TRBJ1-4; no firm D call. The CDR3 runs 15 residues. The germline V and J ends were trimmed by 5 bases and 0 bases, with 10 bases remaining between them.

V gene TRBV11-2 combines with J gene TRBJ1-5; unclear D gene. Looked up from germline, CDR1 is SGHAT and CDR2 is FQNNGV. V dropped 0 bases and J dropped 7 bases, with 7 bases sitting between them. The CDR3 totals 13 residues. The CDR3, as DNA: TGTGCCAGCAGCTTAGATAGGGAACAGCCCCAGCATTTT. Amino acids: CASSLDREQPQHF.

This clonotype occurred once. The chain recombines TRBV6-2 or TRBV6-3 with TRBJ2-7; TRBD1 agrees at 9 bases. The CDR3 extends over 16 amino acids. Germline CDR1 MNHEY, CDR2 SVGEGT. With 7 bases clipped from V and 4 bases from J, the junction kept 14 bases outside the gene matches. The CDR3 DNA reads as TGTGCCAGCACCTACCGCCCCGGGACAGGGAGATACGAGCAGTACTTC. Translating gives CASTYRPGTGRYEQYF.

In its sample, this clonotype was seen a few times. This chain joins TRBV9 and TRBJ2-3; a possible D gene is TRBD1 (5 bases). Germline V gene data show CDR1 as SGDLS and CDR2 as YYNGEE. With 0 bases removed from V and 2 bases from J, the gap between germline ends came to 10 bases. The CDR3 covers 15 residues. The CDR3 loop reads CASSVALGDTDTQYF. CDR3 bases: TGTGCCAGCAGCGTAGCTCTAGGGGACACAGATACGCAGTATTTT.

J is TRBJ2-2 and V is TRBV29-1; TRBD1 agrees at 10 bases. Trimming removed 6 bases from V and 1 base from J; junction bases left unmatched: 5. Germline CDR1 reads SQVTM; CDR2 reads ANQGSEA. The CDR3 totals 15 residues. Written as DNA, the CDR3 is TGCAGCGTCCTAAGGGACAGGGGGAACACCGGGGAGCTGTTTTTT. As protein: CSVLRDRGNTGELFF.

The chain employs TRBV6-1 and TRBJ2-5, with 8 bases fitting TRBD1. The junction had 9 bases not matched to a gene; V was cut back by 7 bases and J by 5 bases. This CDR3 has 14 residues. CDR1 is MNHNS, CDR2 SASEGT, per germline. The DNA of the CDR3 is TGTGCCAGCATCCCCCCAGGGGGCCGGGAGACCCAGTACTTC. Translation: CASIPPGGRETQYF.

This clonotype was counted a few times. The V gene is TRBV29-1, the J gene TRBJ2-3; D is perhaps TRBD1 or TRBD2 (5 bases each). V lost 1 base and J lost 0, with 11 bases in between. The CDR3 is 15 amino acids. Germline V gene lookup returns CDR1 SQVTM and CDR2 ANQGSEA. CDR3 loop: CSVEGNRDSTDTQYF. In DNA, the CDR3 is TGCAGCGTTGAAGGAAACCGGGACAGCACAGATACGCAGTATTTT.

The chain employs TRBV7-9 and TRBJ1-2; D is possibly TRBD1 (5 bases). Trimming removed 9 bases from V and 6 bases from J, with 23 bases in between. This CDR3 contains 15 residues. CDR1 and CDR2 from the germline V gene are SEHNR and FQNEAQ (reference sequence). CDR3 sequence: CARSPEPLKGDGYTF. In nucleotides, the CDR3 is TGTGCCAGAAGCCCTGAACCATTAAAAGGGGATGGCTACACCTTC.

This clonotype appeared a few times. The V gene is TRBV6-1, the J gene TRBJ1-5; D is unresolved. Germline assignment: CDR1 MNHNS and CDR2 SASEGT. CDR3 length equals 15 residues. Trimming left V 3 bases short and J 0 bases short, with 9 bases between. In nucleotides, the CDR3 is TGTGCCAGCAGTGACGGTTTCCTTAGCAATCAGCCCCAGCATTTT. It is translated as CASSDGFLSNQPQHF.

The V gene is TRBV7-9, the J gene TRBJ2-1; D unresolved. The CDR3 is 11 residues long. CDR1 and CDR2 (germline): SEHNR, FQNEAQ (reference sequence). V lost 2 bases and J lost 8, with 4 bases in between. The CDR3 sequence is CASSLSHEQFF. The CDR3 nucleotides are TGTGCCAGCAGCTTAAGTCATGAGCAGTTCTTC. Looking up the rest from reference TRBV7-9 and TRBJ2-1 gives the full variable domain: DTGVSQNPRHKITKRGQNVTFRCDPISEHNRLYWYRQTLGQGPEFLTYFQNEAQLEKSRLLSDRFSAERPKGSFSTLEIQRTEQGDSAMYLCASSLSHEQFFGPGTRLTVL.

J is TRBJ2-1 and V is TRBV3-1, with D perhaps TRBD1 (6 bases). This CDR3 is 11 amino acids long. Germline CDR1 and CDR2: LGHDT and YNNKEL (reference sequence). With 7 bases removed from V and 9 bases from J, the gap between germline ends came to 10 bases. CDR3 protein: CASTQGIEQFF. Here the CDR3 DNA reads TGTGCCAGCACTCAGGGGATTGAGCAGTTCTTC.

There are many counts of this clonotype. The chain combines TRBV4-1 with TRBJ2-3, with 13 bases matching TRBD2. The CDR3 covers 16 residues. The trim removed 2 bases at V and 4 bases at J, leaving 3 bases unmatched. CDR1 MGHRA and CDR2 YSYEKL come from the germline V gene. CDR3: CASSQPTSGGADTQYF. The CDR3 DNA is TGCGCCAGCAGCCAACCAACTAGCGGGGGGGCAGATACGCAGTATTTT.

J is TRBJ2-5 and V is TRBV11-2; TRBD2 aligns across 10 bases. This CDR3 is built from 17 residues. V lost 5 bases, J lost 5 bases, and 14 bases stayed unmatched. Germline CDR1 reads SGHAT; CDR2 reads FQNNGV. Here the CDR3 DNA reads TGTGCCAGCAGCAGTTTAACCGGGACTAGCGTGGGGGAGACCCAGTACTTC. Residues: CASSSLTGTSVGETQYF.

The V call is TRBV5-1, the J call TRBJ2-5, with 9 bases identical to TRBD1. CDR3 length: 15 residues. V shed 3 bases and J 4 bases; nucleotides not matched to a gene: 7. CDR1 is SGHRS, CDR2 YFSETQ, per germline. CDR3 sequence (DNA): TGCGCCAGCAGCTCCTCGGGACAGGGCTTAGAGACCCAGTACTTC. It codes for CASSSSGQGLETQYF.

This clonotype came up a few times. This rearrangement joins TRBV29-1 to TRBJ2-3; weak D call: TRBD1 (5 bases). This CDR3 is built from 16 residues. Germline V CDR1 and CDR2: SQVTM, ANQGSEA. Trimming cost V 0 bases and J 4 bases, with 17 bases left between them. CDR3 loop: CSVEDHGFLGPDTQYF. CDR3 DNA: TGCAGCGTTGAAGATCACGGGTTCCTGGGGCCAGATACGCAGTATTTT.

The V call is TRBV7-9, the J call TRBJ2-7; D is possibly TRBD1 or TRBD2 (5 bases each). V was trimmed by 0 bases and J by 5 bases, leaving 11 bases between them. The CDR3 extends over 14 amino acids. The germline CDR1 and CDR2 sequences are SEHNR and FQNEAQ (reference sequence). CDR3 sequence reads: CASSLATGLHEQYF. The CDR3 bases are TGTGCCAGCAGCTTAGCAACGGGGCTTCACGAGCAGTACTTC.

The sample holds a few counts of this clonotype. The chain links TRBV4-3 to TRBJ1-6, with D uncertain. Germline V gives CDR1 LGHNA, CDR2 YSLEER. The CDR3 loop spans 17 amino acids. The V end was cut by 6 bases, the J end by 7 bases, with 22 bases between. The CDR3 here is CASRIRAGKSGNSPLHF. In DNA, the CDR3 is TGCGCCAGCAGAATCCGAGCGGGGAAGTCGGGGAATTCACCCCTCCACTTT.

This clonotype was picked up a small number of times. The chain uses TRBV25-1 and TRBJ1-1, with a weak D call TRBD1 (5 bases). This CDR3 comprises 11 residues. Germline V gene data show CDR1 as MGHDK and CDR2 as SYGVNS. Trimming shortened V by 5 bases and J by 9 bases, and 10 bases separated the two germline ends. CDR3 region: CASSQGAQAFF. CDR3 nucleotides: TGTGCCAGCAGTCAAGGGGCGCAAGCTTTCTTT.

Here the CDR3 DNA reads TGTGCCAGCAGCTTAACCAGGACTAGATTACAAGAGACCCAGTACTTC. This translates into CASSLTRTRLQETQYF. The chain links TRBV7-2 to TRBJ2-5; 7 bases align to TRBD2. This CDR3 has 16 amino acids. The germline gives CDR1 SGHTA, CDR2 FQGNSA. The V and J ends lost 2 bases and 2 bases, in that order; junction bases with no gene match: 8.

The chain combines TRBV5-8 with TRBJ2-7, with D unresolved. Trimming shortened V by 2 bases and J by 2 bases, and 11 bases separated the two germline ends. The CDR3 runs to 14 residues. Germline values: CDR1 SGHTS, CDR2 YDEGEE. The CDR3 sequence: CASSFEGRAYEQYF. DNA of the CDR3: TGTGCCAGCAGCTTCGAAGGTCGAGCCTACGAGCAGTACTTC.